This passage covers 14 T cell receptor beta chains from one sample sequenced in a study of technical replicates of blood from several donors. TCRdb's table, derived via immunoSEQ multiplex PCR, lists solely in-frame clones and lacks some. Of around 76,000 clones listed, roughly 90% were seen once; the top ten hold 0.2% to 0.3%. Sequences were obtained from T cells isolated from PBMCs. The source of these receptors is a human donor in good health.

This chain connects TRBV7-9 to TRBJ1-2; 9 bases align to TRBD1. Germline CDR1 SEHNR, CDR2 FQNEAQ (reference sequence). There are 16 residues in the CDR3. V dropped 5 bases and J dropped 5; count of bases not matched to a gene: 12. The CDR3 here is CASSTPGQGVWYGYTF. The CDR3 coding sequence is TGTGCCAGCAGCACTCCGGGACAGGGTGTTTGGTATGGCTACACCTTC.

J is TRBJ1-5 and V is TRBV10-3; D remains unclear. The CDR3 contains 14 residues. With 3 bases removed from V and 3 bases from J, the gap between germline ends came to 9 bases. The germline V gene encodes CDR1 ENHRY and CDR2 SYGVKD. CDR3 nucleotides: TGTGCCATCAGTGATGCAGGTTTCAATCAGCCCCAGCATTTT. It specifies CAISDAGFNQPQHF.

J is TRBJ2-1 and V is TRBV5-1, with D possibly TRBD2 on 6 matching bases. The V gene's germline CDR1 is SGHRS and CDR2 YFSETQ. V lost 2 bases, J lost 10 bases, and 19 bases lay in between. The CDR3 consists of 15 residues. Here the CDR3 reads CASSFGYPGRQEQFF. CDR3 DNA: TGCGCCAGCAGCTTCGGATACCCAGGGAGGCAAGAGCAGTTCTTC.

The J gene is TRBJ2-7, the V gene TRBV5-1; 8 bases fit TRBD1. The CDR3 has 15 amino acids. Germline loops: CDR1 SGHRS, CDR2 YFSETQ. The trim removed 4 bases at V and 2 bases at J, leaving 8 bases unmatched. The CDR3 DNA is TGCGCCAGCAGCGAACTCGGACAGGGTCCCTACGAGCAGTACTTC. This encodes CASSELGQGPYEQYF.

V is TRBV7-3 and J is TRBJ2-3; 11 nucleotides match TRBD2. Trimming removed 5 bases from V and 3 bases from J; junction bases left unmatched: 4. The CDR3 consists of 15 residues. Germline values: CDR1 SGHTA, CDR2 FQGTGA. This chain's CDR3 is CASSTTSGETDTQYF. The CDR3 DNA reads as TGTGCCAGCAGCACGACTAGCGGGGAAACAGATACGCAGTATTTT.

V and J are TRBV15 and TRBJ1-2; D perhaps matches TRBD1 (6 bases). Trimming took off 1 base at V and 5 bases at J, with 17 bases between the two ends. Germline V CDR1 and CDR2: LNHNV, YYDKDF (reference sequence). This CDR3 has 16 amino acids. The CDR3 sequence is CATSRARGTWGYGYTF. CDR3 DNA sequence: TGTGCCACCAGCAGAGCCCGAGGGACATGGGGTTATGGCTACACCTTC. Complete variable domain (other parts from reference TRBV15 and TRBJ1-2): DAMVIQNPRYQVTQFGKPVTLSCSQTLNHNVMYWYQQKSSQAPKLLFHYYDKDFNNEADTPDNFQSRRPNTSFCFLDIRSPGLGDTAMYLCATSRARGTWGYGYTFGSGTRLTVV.

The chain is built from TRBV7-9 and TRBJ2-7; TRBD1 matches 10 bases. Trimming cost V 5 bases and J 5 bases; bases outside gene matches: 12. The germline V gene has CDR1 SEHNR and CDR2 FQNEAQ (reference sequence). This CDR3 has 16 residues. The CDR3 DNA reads TGTGCCAGCAGCCCTACTCCGGGACAGGGGTCCGACGAGCAGTACTTC. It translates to CASSPTPGQGSDEQYF.

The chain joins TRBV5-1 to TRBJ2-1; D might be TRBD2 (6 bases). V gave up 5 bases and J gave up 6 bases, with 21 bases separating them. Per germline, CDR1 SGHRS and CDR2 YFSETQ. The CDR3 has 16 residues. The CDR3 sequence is CASSRGMGRLGNEQFF. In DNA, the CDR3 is TGCGCCAGCAGTCGGGGGATGGGTCGCCTCGGCAATGAGCAGTTCTTC.

CDR3 nucleotides: TGTGCCAGCAGCCCCCGACTGCCTGACGGTGTAGTCGATGGCTACACCTTC. Amino acid sequence: CASSPRLPDGVVDGYTF. The V gene is TRBV7-9, the J gene TRBJ1-2, with unresolved D. The CDR3 spans 17 residues. Deletions cut 5 bases from V and 6 bases from J, with 25 bases between. The germline V gene has CDR1 SEHNR and CDR2 FQNEAQ (reference sequence).

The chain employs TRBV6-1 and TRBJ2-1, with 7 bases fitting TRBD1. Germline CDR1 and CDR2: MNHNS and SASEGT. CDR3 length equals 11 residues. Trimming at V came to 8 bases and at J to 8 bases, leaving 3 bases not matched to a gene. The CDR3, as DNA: TGTGCCAGCCGCGACAGGGATGAGCAGTTCTTC. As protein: CASRDRDEQFF.

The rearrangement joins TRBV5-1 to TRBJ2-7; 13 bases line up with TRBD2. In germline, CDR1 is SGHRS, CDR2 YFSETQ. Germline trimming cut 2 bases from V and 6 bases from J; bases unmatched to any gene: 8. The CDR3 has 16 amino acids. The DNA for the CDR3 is TGCGCCAGCAGCTTAAGGACTAGCGGGGGTTTAGCCGAGCAGTACTTC. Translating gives CASSLRTSGGLAEQYF.

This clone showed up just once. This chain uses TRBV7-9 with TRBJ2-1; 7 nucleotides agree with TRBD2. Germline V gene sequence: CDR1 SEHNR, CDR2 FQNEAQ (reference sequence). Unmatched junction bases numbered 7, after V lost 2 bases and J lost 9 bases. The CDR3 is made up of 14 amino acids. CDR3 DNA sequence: TGTGCCAGCAGCTTAAGCACTAGCGATGGTGAGCAGTTCTTC. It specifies CASSLSTSDGEQFF.

CDR3 DNA sequence: TGCGCCAGCAGCTTGGGGGACACGGTGACATCGACAAATCAGCCCCAGCATTTT. Amino acids: CASSLGDTVTSTNQPQHF. The chain combines TRBV5-1 with TRBJ1-5; D possibly corresponds to TRBD1 (6 bases). V was trimmed by 0 bases and J by 4 bases, leaving 20 bases between them. Per germline, CDR1 SGHRS and CDR2 YFSETQ. This CDR3 has 18 residues.

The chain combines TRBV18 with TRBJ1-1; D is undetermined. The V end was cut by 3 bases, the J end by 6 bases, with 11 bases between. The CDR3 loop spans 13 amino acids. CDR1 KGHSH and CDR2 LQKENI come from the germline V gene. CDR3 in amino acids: CASSPGSTSEAFF. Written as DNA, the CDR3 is TGTGCCAGCTCACCTGGCAGTACCTCTGAAGCTTTCTTT.